The 30 T cell receptor beta chains presented below share a single source sample, sequenced in a study of identical twins. TCRdb reprocessed the 5' RACE reads with MiXCR, giving one entry per CDR3 protein. The table lists 200,000 to 250,000 distinct CDR3 sequences, approximately 10% of them singletons. Source material: memory T cells sorted from blood. The receptors here all came from a man aged 45 to 65 in good health.

As DNA, the CDR3 is TGTGCCAGCAGTCGCCCGGACAGGGCAAATTACGAGCAGTACTTC. Translating gives CASSRPDRANYEQYF. The chain links TRBV2 to TRBJ2-7; 8 positions agree with TRBD1. CDR1 is SNHLY, CDR2 FYNNEI, per germline. Germline trimming cut 5 bases from V and 4 bases from J; bases unmatched to any gene: 10. The CDR3 extends over 15 amino acids.

This rearrangement joins TRBV25-1 to TRBJ1-1, with 11 nucleotides matching TRBD1. The germline V gene encodes CDR1 MGHDK and CDR2 SYGVNS. This CDR3 region has 14 residues. V gave up 4 bases and J gave up 4 bases; unmatched junction bases: 2. This chain's CDR3 is CASSGTGGGTEAFF. CDR3 coding DNA: TGTGCCAGCAGTGGGACAGGGGGCGGCACTGAAGCTTTCTTT.

This clonotype came up many times. This CDR3 reads CASRLTAPAYEQYF. DNA of the CDR3: TGTGCCAGCAGGCTGACAGCTCCAGCCTACGAGCAGTACTTC. This sequence joins TRBV6-1 and TRBJ2-7; perhaps TRBD1 as D (5 bases). Germline CDR1 and CDR2: MNHNS and SASEGT. The CDR3 consists of 14 residues. V lost 6 bases and J 2 bases, leaving 14 bases between the germline ends.

J is TRBJ1-2 and V is TRBV20-1; TRBD1 aligns across 9 bases. V shed 6 bases and J 2 bases; nucleotides not matched to a gene: 4. Per the germline V gene, CDR1 is DFQATT and CDR2 is SNEGSKA (reference sequence). The CDR3 is 13 residues long. The CDR3 DNA reads TGCAGTGCGTACGACAGGGGGAACTATGGCTACACCTTC. Amino acid sequence: CSAYDRGNYGYTF.

The V call is TRBV7-9, the J call TRBJ1-1; D is possibly TRBD1 (5 bases). V gave up 3 bases and J gave up 1 base, with 15 bases separating them. Germline CDR1 and CDR2: SEHNR and FQNEAQ (reference sequence). CDR3 length: 16 residues. The CDR3 DNA reads TGTGCCAGCAGCTTTAGTCCCGGGACGGGGAACACTGAAGCTTTCTTT. Translating gives CASSFSPGTGNTEAFF.

This clonotype has a count of ten or more. The J gene is TRBJ2-5, the V gene TRBV20-1; 9 nucleotides match TRBD2. V trimming: 0 bases; J trimming: 2 bases; junction bases outside the gene matches: 4. The CDR3 has 15 residues. From germline, CDR1 is DFQATT and CDR2 SNEGSKA (reference sequence). The CDR3: CSARDVTSGQETQYF. CDR3 DNA sequence: TGCAGTGCTAGAGATGTGACTAGCGGTCAAGAGACCCAGTACTTC.

This clonotype has just a few counts. J is TRBJ1-5 and V is TRBV19; D remains unclear. Germline V gene lookup returns CDR1 LNHDA and CDR2 SQIVND (reference sequence). V gave up 3 bases and J gave up 6 bases, with 12 bases separating them. This CDR3 has 14 residues. The DNA of the CDR3 is TGTGCCAGTAGTATGCGAGGGCTTGCTCAGCCCCAGCATTTT. Protein: CASSMRGLAQPQHF.

V usage is TRBV4-1 and J usage is TRBJ1-2; D unresolved. Germline lookup yields CDR1 MGHRA and CDR2 YSYEKL. This CDR3 region has 19 residues. V was clipped by 0 bases and J by 4 bases, with 24 bases between them. The CDR3 DNA reads TGCGCCAGCAGCCAAGATAATCGAGGGTGGGGAGGGATGGGCTATGGCTACACCTTC. Amino acid sequence: CASSQDNRGWGGMGYGYTF.

Ten or more counts support this clonotype. The chain uses TRBV5-5 and TRBJ1-1; D unclear. Trimming removed 4 bases at V and 1 base at J, with 11 bases between. The length of the CDR3 is 14 residues. Germline CDR1 SGHKS, CDR2 YYEKEE (reference sequence). The CDR3 protein is CASSTLTENTEAFF. CDR3 in DNA: TGTGCCAGCAGCACACTAACGGAGAACACTGAAGCTTTCTTT.

In this sample, this clonotype turned up many times. This chain links TRBV28 with TRBJ2-7; D may be TRBD1 (6 bases). The V gene's germline CDR1 is MDHEN and CDR2 SYDVKM. The ends were cut back, 6 bases at V and 0 bases at J, with 18 bases in the middle. This CDR3 comprises 16 residues. This CDR3 reads CASSRTALRSSYEQYF. The CDR3 region has the DNA TGTGCCAGCAGCCGGACAGCGCTTAGGAGCTCCTACGAGCAGTACTTC.

The genes are TRBV29-1 and TRBJ2-7; TRBD2 matches 11 bases. The CDR3 extends over 15 amino acids. Germline CDR1 reads SQVTM; CDR2 reads ANQGSEA. V lost 2 bases and J lost 2; bases outside the gene matches: 5. This CDR3 is CSVEIAGGETYEQYF. CDR3 bases: TGCAGCGTTGAAATAGCGGGGGGGGAAACCTACGAGCAGTACTTC.

Note on this clonotype: A read error may produce the germline difference seen at one junction end. This sequence joins TRBV5-1 and TRBJ2-2; 10 bases line up with TRBD2. The germline V gene has CDR1 SGHRS and CDR2 YFSETQ. The CDR3 is made up of 15 amino acids. As DNA, the CDR3 is TGCGTCAGCAGCTGGACTAGCGGAAACACCGGGGAGCTGTTTTTT. Translated: CVSSWTSGNTGELFF.

On this clonotype itself: Germline is not matched at one junction end, which may reflect a read error. The chain combines TRBV7-7 with TRBJ1-2, with D hard to call. CDR3 length equals 16 residues. CDR1 and CDR2 from the germline V gene are SSHAT and FNYEAQ (reference sequence). This CDR3 is CASSLVAPLANYGYTF. CDR3 coding DNA: TGTGCTAGCAGCTTAGTGGCTCCCCTAGCTAACTATGGCTACACCTTC.

This clonotype was detected ten times or more. The chain recombines TRBV6-2 or TRBV6-3 with TRBJ2-2; D ambiguous. The CDR3 covers 13 residues. V lost 3 bases and J lost 4, with 6 bases in between. From germline, CDR1 is MNHEY and CDR2 SVGEGT. CDR3 nucleotide sequence: TGTGCCAGCAGTTATGCGGTCACCGGGGAGCTGTTTTTT. Translation: CASSYAVTGELFF.

This clonotype was counted between two and nine times. The chain uses TRBV2 and TRBJ1-2; D not certain. V was shortened by 4 bases and J by 2 bases, with 11 bases between the two germline ends. This CDR3 is built from 14 residues. Germline lookup yields CDR1 SNHLY and CDR2 FYNNEI. CDR3 region: CASSVDIGNYGYTF. The CDR3 coding sequence is TGTGCCAGCAGTGTCGATATTGGGAACTATGGCTACACCTTC.

This clonotype has only a few counts. The chain joins TRBV5-1 to TRBJ2-3; 12 positions agree with TRBD2. Germline V gene sequence: CDR1 SGHRS, CDR2 YFSETQ. V lost 4 bases and J lost 3; bases outside the gene matches: 9. CDR3 length equals 17 residues. The CDR3 nucleotides read TGCGCCAGCAGCCACGGTCTGACTAGCGGGGGTACAGATACGCAGTATTTT. Its protein is CASSHGLTSGGTDTQYF. The full variable domain, with the rest looked up from reference TRBV5-1 and TRBJ2-3, is KAGVTQTPRYLIKTRGQQVTLSCSPISGHRSVSWYQQTPGQGLQFLFEYFSETQRNKGNFPGRFSGRQFSNSRSEMNVSTLELGDSALYLCASSHGLTSGGTDTQYFGPGTRLTVL.

This clonotype was seen only a few times. This sequence joins TRBV7-9 and TRBJ2-2; D is possibly TRBD1 (6 bases). This CDR3 is 14 amino acids long. V was trimmed by 4 bases and J by 5 bases, leaving 11 bases between them. The germline V gene has CDR1 SEHNR and CDR2 FQNEAQ (reference sequence). The CDR3 DNA reads TGTGCCAGCAGCTCGGACAGTCGGACCGGGGAGCTGTTTTTT. Translating it yields CASSSDSRTGELFF.

This clonotype came up a few times. The chain links TRBV20-1 to TRBJ2-7, with 8 bases fitting TRBD2. Trimming took 6 bases from V and 4 from J; bases not matched to a gene: 8. The CDR3 is 13 amino acids. Germline assignment: CDR1 DFQATT and CDR2 SNEGSKA (reference sequence). This CDR3 reads CSAIAGITYEQYF. As DNA, the CDR3 is TGCAGTGCCATAGCGGGAATAACTTACGAGCAGTACTTC.

This clonotype was found a few times. The chain couples TRBV27 to TRBJ1-6, with D possibly matching TRBD1 (5 bases). Deletions cut 7 bases from V and 3 bases from J, with 13 bases between. The CDR3 contains 15 residues. Germline loops: CDR1 MNHEY, CDR2 SMNVEV (reference sequence). CDR3 sequence: CASMRQGVYNSPLHF. The CDR3 DNA reads as TGTGCCAGCATGAGGCAGGGTGTCTATAATTCACCCCTCCACTTT.

In its sample, this clonotype was seen many times. This chain joins TRBV12-3 or TRBV12-4 and TRBJ2-2; D is unresolved. There are 15 residues in the CDR3. Trimming removed 4 bases from V and 0 bases from J, with 9 bases in between. The CDR3 protein is CASSSRISNTGELFF. DNA of the CDR3: TGTGCCAGCAGTTCGCGGATATCGAACACCGGGGAGCTGTTTTTT.

This clonotype showed up many times. The chain carries TRBV10-3 and TRBJ1-1; D gene ambiguous. The V gene lost 5 bases and the J gene lost 5 bases, with 6 bases spanning the gap. Germline V gene lookup returns CDR1 ENHRY and CDR2 SYGVKD. CDR3 length equals 11 residues. The CDR3 DNA follows: TGTGCCATCAGTTCGGGAACTGAAGCTTTCTTT. Protein product: CAISSGTEAFF.

The chain carries TRBV20-1 and TRBJ2-1; 9 nucleotides agree with TRBD2. Germline V gives CDR1 DFQATT, CDR2 SNEGSKA (reference sequence). CDR3 length: 14 residues. Unmatched junction bases numbered 6, after V lost 3 bases and J lost 6 bases. Here the CDR3 DNA reads TGCAGTGCTAGGGGGCGGGAGGGCCCCAATGAGCAGTTCTTC. Protein: CSARGREGPNEQFF.

The table lists this clonotype with many counts. The chain combines TRBV11-2 with TRBJ2-6; 7 bases fit TRBD1. Germline values: CDR1 SGHAT, CDR2 FQNNGV. The CDR3 is 18 residues long. V shed 4 bases and J 0 bases; nucleotides not matched to a gene: 9. CDR3 protein: CASSSTLGQSSGANVLTF. The CDR3 DNA sequence: TGTGCCAGCAGCTCTACGTTGGGACAGAGCTCTGGGGCCAACGTCCTGACTTTC.

This clonotype was seen a few times. Written as DNA, the CDR3 is TGTGCCAGCACGGACGTGGGCACCCTCTCCTACAATGAGCAGTTCTTC. The encoded protein is CASTDVGTLSYNEQFF. V is TRBV6-2 or TRBV6-3 and J is TRBJ2-1; D gene uncertain. CDR1 is MNHEY, CDR2 SVGEGT, per germline. V was shortened by 7 bases and J by 0 bases, with 16 bases between the two germline ends. The length of the CDR3 is 16 residues.

About this clonotype: A much larger clone lies one base from this, so it may be a read error. The chain links TRBV9 to TRBJ2-7; D call uncertain. Germline V CDR1 and CDR2: SGDLS, YYNGEE. The V and J ends lost 7 bases and 0 bases respectively, with 11 bases between them. The CDR3 sequence is 13 residues long. The CDR3 coding sequence is TGTGCCAGCTGCGGACCCAGCTCCTACGAGCAGTACTTC. Translated, it gives CASCGPSSYEQYF.

The table lists this clonotype with a few counts. A read error may be the cause here, since a much bigger clone is one base away. This chain uses TRBV20-1 with TRBJ1-2; 7 bases line up with TRBD1. The CDR3 is made up of 14 amino acids. Germline V CDR1 and CDR2: DFQATT, SNEGSKA (reference sequence). The CDR3 here is CSARGIQGKYGSTF. The DNA of the CDR3 is TGCAGTGCTAGGGGAATACAGGGGAAATATGGCTCCACCTTC.

This clonotype has more than one count but fewer than ten. The chain is built from TRBV5-4 and TRBJ2-5; 9 positions agree with TRBD1. The CDR3 contains 15 residues. Germline V gene lookup returns CDR1 SGHNT and CDR2 YYREEE (reference sequence). The ends lost 3 bases at V and 4 bases at J; junction bases unmatched: 7. The CDR3 bases are TGTGCCAGCAGCTCAAAACAGGGGGCGGGAGAGACCCAGTACTTC. Its protein is CASSSKQGAGETQYF. Based on the CDR3 plus reference TRBV5-4 and TRBJ2-5, the full variable domain is ETGVTQSPTHLIKTRGQQVTLRCSSQSGHNTVSWYQQALGQGPQFIFQYYREEENGRGNFPPRFSGLQFPNYSSELNVNALELDDSALYLCASSSKQGAGETQYFGPGTRLLVL.

The chain has TRBV6-2 or TRBV6-3 and TRBJ2-5; 8 bases are a match to TRBD2. The CDR3 is made up of 17 amino acids. Per the germline V gene, CDR1 is MNHEY and CDR2 is SVGEGT. V lost 7 bases to trimming and J lost 5 bases; unmatched junction nucleotides: 18. Here the CDR3 reads CASTNRYSGGSKETQYF. DNA of the CDR3: TGTGCCAGCACCAATCGGTATTCGGGAGGGTCTAAGGAGACCCAGTACTTC.

The CDR3 reads CASSRGTGLGEAFF. As DNA, the CDR3 is TGTGCCAGCAGTCGAGGGACGGGACTGGGTGAAGCTTTCTTT. V gene TRBV7-6 combines with J gene TRBJ1-1; a possible D gene is TRBD1 (5 bases). CDR1 and CDR2 from the germline V gene are SGHVS and FNYEAQ. The CDR3 is 14 amino acids. V gave up 6 bases and J gave up 7 bases, with 18 bases separating them.

The chain couples TRBV6-5 to TRBJ1-6; no reliable D call. This CDR3 has 14 residues. The V gene lost 2 bases and the J gene lost 10 bases, with 12 bases spanning the gap. Germline-derived CDR1 and CDR2 are MNHEY and SVGAGI. The CDR3 is CASSYASLESPLHF. Written as DNA, the CDR3 is TGTGCCAGCAGTTACGCTAGCTTGGAATCACCCCTCCACTTT.